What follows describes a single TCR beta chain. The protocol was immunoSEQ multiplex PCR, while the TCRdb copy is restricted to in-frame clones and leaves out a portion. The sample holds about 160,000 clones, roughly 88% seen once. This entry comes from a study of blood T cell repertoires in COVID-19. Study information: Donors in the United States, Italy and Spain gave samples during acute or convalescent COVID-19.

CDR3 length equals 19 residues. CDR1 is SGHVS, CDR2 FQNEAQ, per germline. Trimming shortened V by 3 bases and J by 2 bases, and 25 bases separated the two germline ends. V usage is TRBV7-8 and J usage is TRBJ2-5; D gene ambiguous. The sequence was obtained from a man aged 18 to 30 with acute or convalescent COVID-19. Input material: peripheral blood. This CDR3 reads CASSFFPTTYTHRQETQYF. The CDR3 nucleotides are TGTGCCAGCAGCTTTTTCCCGACAACTTACACACACCGACAAGAGACCCAGTACTTC.